These 30 T cell receptor beta chains came from one sample sequenced in a study of T cell responses to AZD1222 COVID-19 vaccine. Repertoires were generated with immunoSEQ multiplex PCR, while TCRdb's copy carries only in-frame clones and drops some. The sample lists about 140,000 clones, roughly nine tenths occurring once. The sequencing here drew on peripheral blood, taken 28 days after the second dose of the MenACWY control vaccine. These receptors were obtained from an adult who received the MenACWY meningococcal vaccine as a control.

The chain carries TRBV7-2 and TRBJ1-2, with 8 positions matching TRBD1. The CDR3 sequence is 13 residues long. V lost 4 bases and J lost 6; bases outside the gene matches: 4. The germline gives CDR1 SGHTA, CDR2 FQGNSA. This chain's CDR3 is CASSSTGDHGYTF. DNA of the CDR3: TGTGCCAGCAGCTCGACAGGGGATCATGGCTACACCTTC.

Here the CDR3 reads CASRFTGHLSYEQYF. The CDR3, as DNA: TGTGCCAGCAGATTTACCGGACATCTCTCCTACGAGCAGTACTTC. The V gene is TRBV11-2, the J gene TRBJ2-7, with a weak D call TRBD1 (5 bases). Germline lookup yields CDR1 SGHAT and CDR2 FQNNGV. V was pared by 6 bases and J by 0 bases, with 15 bases between. This CDR3 has 15 amino acids. Supplemented by reference TRBV11-2 and TRBJ2-7, the full variable domain reads EAGVAQSPRYKIIEKRQSVAFWCNPISGHATLYWYQQILGQGPKLLIQFQNNGVVDDSQLPKDRFSAERLKGVDSTLKIQPAKLEDSAVYLCASRFTGHLSYEQYFGPGTRLTVT.

This sequence joins TRBV18 and TRBJ2-7; D may be TRBD1 or TRBD2 (5 bases each). V lost 6 bases to trimming and J lost 2 bases, with 11 bases between them. Germline loops: CDR1 KGHSH, CDR2 LQKENI. This CDR3 spans 13 amino acids. This CDR3 reads CASSGDLPYEQYF. CDR3 DNA: TGTGCCAGCTCTGGGGACCTACCCTACGAGCAGTACTTC.

The V gene is TRBV4-3, the J gene TRBJ1-5; 8 nucleotides match TRBD1. The CDR3 spans 16 residues. Trimming removed 0 bases from V and 5 bases from J; junction bases left unmatched: 6. Germline V gene lookup returns CDR1 LGHNA and CDR2 YSLEER. The CDR3 loop is CASSQDRTGGYQPQHF. Here the CDR3 DNA reads TGCGCCAGCAGCCAAGATCGCACAGGGGGATATCAGCCCCAGCATTTT.

The V and J genes are TRBV6-5 and TRBJ2-1, with a tentative D call TRBD2 (5 bases). Germline CDR1 MNHEY, CDR2 SVGAGI. V shed 5 bases and J shed 10 bases, with 18 bases lying between them. The CDR3 length is 14 residues. The CDR3, as DNA: TGTGCCAGCAGTCTATCCGGGCCCGGAGGAGAGCAGTTCTTC. This gives the protein CASSLSGPGGEQFF.

The genes are TRBV7-8 and TRBJ2-3; 8 bases map to TRBD2. The V segment lost 5 bases and the J segment 1 base; nucleotides outside the gene matches: 5. This CDR3 has 15 residues. Germline CDR1 reads SGHVS; CDR2 reads FQNEAQ. The CDR3 coding sequence is TGTGCCAGCAGCCCCGGGGGGGCCGGCACAGATACGCAGTATTTT. It encodes CASSPGGAGTDTQYF.

This clone has a single count. V gene TRBV10-3 combines with J gene TRBJ2-3; 11 positions match TRBD2. CDR3 length equals 17 residues. CDR1 ENHRY and CDR2 SYGVKD come from the germline V gene. The junction had 4 bases not matched to a gene; V was cut back by 2 bases and J by 0 bases. This CDR3 is CAISEPRLAGSTDTQYF. As DNA, the CDR3 is TGTGCCATCAGTGAGCCCAGACTAGCGGGAAGCACAGATACGCAGTATTTT.

This chain uses TRBV9 with TRBJ2-4, with D uncertain. The germline CDR1 and CDR2 sequences are SGDLS and YYNGEE. The V end lost 0 bases, the J end lost 1 base, and 14 bases lay between the germline ends. This CDR3 spans 17 amino acids. For the CDR3, the DNA is TGTGCCAGCAGCGTAGCCCCGGTCCGGAAGGCCAAAAACATTCAGTACTTC. Protein: CASSVAPVRKAKNIQYF.

The rearrangement links TRBV5-1 to TRBJ2-2, with no clear D. CDR3 length equals 13 residues. With 0 bases removed from V and 6 bases from J, the gap between germline ends came to 6 bases. Germline CDR1 and CDR2: SGHRS and YFSETQ. The CDR3, as DNA: TGCGCCAGCAGCTTGGGCCACGCCGGGGAGCTGTTTTTT. As protein: CASSLGHAGELFF. Supplemented by reference TRBV5-1 and TRBJ2-2, the full variable domain reads KAGVTQTPRYLIKTRGQQVTLSCSPISGHRSVSWYQQTPGQGLQFLFEYFSETQRNKGNFPGRFSGRQFSNSRSEMNVSTLELGDSALYLCASSLGHAGELFFGEGSRLTVL.

The rearrangement links TRBV2 to TRBJ2-3; 15 bases are shared with TRBD2. The CDR3 covers 15 residues. CDR1 is SNHLY and CDR2 is FYNNEI in the germline V gene. V shed 8 bases and J 6 bases; nucleotides not matched to a gene: 6. CDR3 sequence (DNA): TGTGCCAGCCGAGAAGGGACTAGCGGGAGGGATACGCAGTATTTT. Translation gives CASREGTSGRDTQYF.

The chain employs TRBV5-1 and TRBJ2-5, with 8 bases matching TRBD2. Germline V lookup: CDR1 SGHRS, CDR2 YFSETQ. The ends lost 9 bases at V and 4 bases at J; junction bases unmatched: 14. This CDR3 region has 15 residues. In DNA, the CDR3 is TGCGCCACTCAGCGGGGGCCCACCTTAGGAGAGACCCAGTACTTC. Its protein is CATQRGPTLGETQYF. The full variable domain, completed using reference TRBV5-1 and TRBJ2-5, is KAGVTQTPRYLIKTRGQQVTLSCSPISGHRSVSWYQQTPGQGLQFLFEYFSETQRNKGNFPGRFSGRQFSNSRSEMNVSTLELGDSALYLCATQRGPTLGETQYFGPGTRLLVL.

V usage is TRBV5-1 and J usage is TRBJ2-2; D might be TRBD2 (5 bases). The CDR3 has 15 amino acids. CDR1 is SGHRS and CDR2 is YFSETQ in the germline V gene. Trimming cost V 0 bases and J 6 bases, with 12 bases left between them. CDR3 sequence: CASSLAERDSGELFF. Written as DNA, the CDR3 is TGCGCCAGCAGCTTGGCCGAGAGGGATTCCGGGGAGCTGTTTTTT.

The chain couples TRBV24-1 to TRBJ2-3; D is unresolved. In germline, CDR1 is KGHDR, CDR2 SFDVKD. The ends were cut back, 3 bases at V and 0 bases at J, with 6 bases in the middle. The CDR3 totals 14 residues. This chain's CDR3 is CATSDAGSTDTQYF. The CDR3 DNA is TGTGCCACCAGTGATGCCGGGAGCACAGATACGCAGTATTTT.

CDR3: CASSARNTEAFF. The CDR3 bases are TGTGCCAGCAGTGCCAGGAACACTGAAGCTTTCTTT. The chain employs TRBV2 and TRBJ1-1; D gene unclear. The germline CDR1 and CDR2 sequences are SNHLY and FYNNEI. The CDR3 sequence is 12 residues long. The V and J ends lost 4 bases and 1 base respectively, with 4 bases between them.

This CDR3 is CASSEALREWSPLHF. DNA for the CDR3: TGTGCCAGCAGTGAAGCGTTAAGAGAATGGTCACCCCTCCACTTT. V is TRBV2 and J is TRBJ1-6; D remains unclear. This CDR3 region has 15 residues. V lost 0 bases and J lost 10, with 13 bases in between. CDR1 is SNHLY and CDR2 is FYNNEI in the germline V gene.

The chain is built from TRBV7-6 and TRBJ2-3, with D possibly matching TRBD2 (6 bases). The CDR3 has 16 residues. CDR1 is SGHVS, CDR2 FNYEAQ, per germline. With 2 bases removed from V and 2 bases from J, the gap between germline ends came to 14 bases. DNA of the CDR3: TGTGCCAGCAGCTTAACGAGCGGGCTTTTCACAGATACGCAGTATTTT. It is translated as CASSLTSGLFTDTQYF.

The chain carries TRBV7-9 and TRBJ1-1; D is unresolved. The V gene lost 5 bases and the J gene lost 3 bases, with 7 bases spanning the gap. Germline V CDR1 and CDR2: SEHNR, FQNEAQ (reference sequence). This CDR3 is built from 12 residues. CDR3 protein: CASSPLDTEAFF. In nucleotides, the CDR3 is TGTGCCAGCAGCCCCCTGGACACTGAAGCTTTCTTT.

The chain links TRBV21-1 to TRBJ2-1. TRBV21-1 is a documented pseudogene. The CDR3 is made up of 13 amino acids. The chain's CDR3 is CASSKGQPPEQFF. For the CDR3, the DNA is TGTGCCAGCAGCAAAGGGCAGCCCCCTGAGCAGTTCTTC.

The chain's CDR3 is CASSHGGADNQPQHF. CDR3 sequence (DNA): TGTGCCAGCAGCCACGGGGGGGCGGACAATCAGCCCCAGCATTTT. The chain has TRBV6-2 or TRBV6-3 and TRBJ1-5; possible D gene TRBD1, 6 bases. Germline CDR1 MNHEY, CDR2 SVGEGT. With 6 bases removed from V and 3 bases from J, the gap between germline ends came to 15 bases. The CDR3 is 15 residues long.

The chain links TRBV7-2 to TRBJ2-1, with D maybe TRBD1 (5 bases). Per the germline V gene, CDR1 is SGHTA and CDR2 is FQGNSA. The CDR3 is 14 residues long. V gave up 5 bases and J gave up 4 bases, with 12 bases separating them. The CDR3 nucleotides read TGTGCCAGCAGCCCGGACAAGATATACAATGAGCAGTTCTTC. As protein: CASSPDKIYNEQFF. Variable domain in full (rest from reference TRBV7-2 and TRBJ2-1): GAGVSQSPSNKVTEKGKDVELRCDPISGHTALYWYRQSLGQGLEFLIYFQGNSAPDKSGLPSDRFSAERTGGSVSTLTIQRTQQEDSAVYLCASSPDKIYNEQFFGPGTRLTVL.

The V call is TRBV19, the J call TRBJ2-3; TRBD2 matches 12 bases. Per the germline V gene, CDR1 is LNHDA and CDR2 is SQIVND (reference sequence). The CDR3 length is 18 residues. J was trimmed by 1 base and V by 4 bases; bases with no gene match: 9. Here the CDR3 DNA reads TGTGCCAGTAGTAGATCGGCTAGCGGGGGGGCCGGCACAGATACGCAGTATTTT. This codes for CASSRSASGGAGTDTQYF.

The V call is TRBV9, the J call TRBJ2-3, with 8 bases identical to TRBD1. The V and J ends lost 3 bases and 1 base, in that order; junction bases with no gene match: 13. Germline assignment: CDR1 SGDLS and CDR2 YYNGEE. The CDR3 totals 18 residues. In nucleotides, the CDR3 is TGTGCCAGCAGCGGAACGTTTTCCGGACAGGGACGCACAGATACGCAGTATTTT. Translated, it gives CASSGTFSGQGRTDTQYF.

A note on this clone: The same CDR3 is also encoded by other DNA sequences in this sample. The rearrangement uses TRBV19 and TRBJ1-5; 9 bases line up with TRBD1. The CDR3 totals 15 residues. The V segment lost 8 bases and the J segment 2 bases; nucleotides outside the gene matches: 7. Germline V CDR1 and CDR2: LNHDA, SQIVND (reference sequence). The CDR3: CASSITGGGNQPQHF. The CDR3 coding sequence is TGTGCCAGTTCGATCACAGGGGGCGGCAATCAGCCCCAGCATTTT. The full variable domain, in which reference TRBV19 and TRBJ1-5 provide the parts outside the CDR3, is DGGITQSPKYLFRKEGQNVTLSCEQNLNHDAMYWYRQDPGQGLRLIYYSQIVNDFQKGDIAEGYSVSREKKESFPLTVTSAQKNPTAFYLCASSITGGGNQPQHFGDGTRLSIL.

The chain employs TRBV7-9 and TRBJ1-4, with D maybe TRBD1 (6 bases). There are 13 residues in the CDR3. The V end lost 4 bases, the J end lost 5 bases, and 8 bases lay between the germline ends. From germline, CDR1 is SEHNR and CDR2 FQNEAQ (reference sequence). The CDR3 DNA sequence: TGTGCCAGCAGCTGGACAGCAAATGAAAAACTGTTTTTT. It is translated as CASSWTANEKLFF.

V and J are TRBV15 and TRBJ1-3; D possibly corresponds to TRBD1 (5 bases). Germline V gene data show CDR1 as LNHNV and CDR2 as YYDKDF (reference sequence). Trimming left V 1 base short and J 4 bases short, with 11 bases between. This CDR3 has 15 residues. The CDR3 bases are TGTGCCACCAGCAGAGGACAGCTGCCAGGAAACACCATATATTTT. Its protein is CATSRGQLPGNTIYF.

The gene calls are TRBV7-6 and TRBJ2-5, with D possibly TRBD2 on 7 matching bases. Trimming took off 1 base at V and 1 base at J, with 13 bases between the two ends. The germline V gene encodes CDR1 SGHVS and CDR2 FNYEAQ. The CDR3 totals 16 residues. CDR3 sequence reads: CASSLGGRGVQETQYF. The CDR3 coding sequence is TGTGCCAGCAGCTTAGGGGGGAGGGGGGTCCAAGAGACCCAGTACTTC.

The chain has TRBV24-1 and TRBJ2-5; 7 nucleotides align to TRBD1. This CDR3 comprises 16 residues. Germline V lookup: CDR1 KGHDR, CDR2 SFDVKD. With V trimmed by 3 bases and J by 0 bases, 6 bases remained unmatched. The CDR3 bases are TGTGCCACCAGTGATCCGGACAGGACGCACCAAGAGACCCAGTACTTC. Its protein product is CATSDPDRTHQETQYF.

The CDR3 here is CASGDDRGHSYEQYF. The CDR3 bases are TGTGCTAGTGGAGATGACAGGGGGCACTCCTACGAGCAGTACTTC. V gene TRBV12-5 combines with J gene TRBJ2-7, with 10 bases that match TRBD1. This CDR3 has 15 residues. Germline loops: CDR1 LGHNT, CDR2 FRNRAP. After removal of 6 bases from V and 0 bases from J, the junction contained 5 bases not matched to a gene.

J is TRBJ2-7 and V is TRBV19, with 10 bases fitting TRBD1. The germline CDR1 and CDR2 sequences are LNHDA and SQIVND (reference sequence). There are 16 residues in the CDR3. V lost 3 bases and J lost 0; bases outside the gene matches: 5. DNA for the CDR3: TGTGCCAGTAGTATGTACGGGACAGGGGACTCCTACGAGCAGTACTTC. Protein product: CASSMYGTGDSYEQYF.

The rearrangement links TRBV18 to TRBJ2-7, with unresolved D. This CDR3 has 15 residues. Germline lookup yields CDR1 KGHSH and CDR2 LQKENI. Deletions cut 0 bases from V and 5 bases from J, with 14 bases between. For the CDR3, the DNA is TGTGCCAGCTCACCACCGGGCGAGGTGCCCCACGAGCAGTACTTC. Translating gives CASSPPGEVPHEQYF.